This T cell receptor beta chain was profiled in a study of Ad26.COV2.S vaccination and SARS-CoV-2 variants. The sample's treatment: 15 to 20 received Ad26.COV2.S at low or high dose, single or two shots; several received placebo; per-sample allocation not given. On day 63 after the first injection, vaccine and placebo recipients gave samples. Study outcomes and limitations: Total T cell responses may have been underestimated by the TCR breadth and depth analyses.

Assay: immunoSEQ multiplex PCR; the TCRdb copy retains only in-frame clones and omits some. The sample yields about 350,000 clones, approximately 86% seen once. Only a few counts were recorded for this clone. Antigen: not known. The source was peripheral blood, collected in a trial of Ad26.COV2.S vaccine versus placebo. This clonotype originated in a person aged 18-60 years who received the Ad26.COV2.S COVID-19 vaccine or a placebo.

CDR3 sequence (DNA): TGTGCCAGCAGCCAAGCCCGAGCGGGTCAAGAGACCCAGTACTTC. Protein product: CASSQARAGQETQYF. This sequence joins TRBV3-1 (or the pseudogene TRBV3-2) and TRBJ2-5, with D maybe TRBD2 (6 bases). CDR1 is LGHDT and CDR2 is YNNKEL in the germline V gene (reference sequence). The CDR3 has 15 residues. V dropped 1 base and J dropped 2 bases, with 11 bases sitting between them.